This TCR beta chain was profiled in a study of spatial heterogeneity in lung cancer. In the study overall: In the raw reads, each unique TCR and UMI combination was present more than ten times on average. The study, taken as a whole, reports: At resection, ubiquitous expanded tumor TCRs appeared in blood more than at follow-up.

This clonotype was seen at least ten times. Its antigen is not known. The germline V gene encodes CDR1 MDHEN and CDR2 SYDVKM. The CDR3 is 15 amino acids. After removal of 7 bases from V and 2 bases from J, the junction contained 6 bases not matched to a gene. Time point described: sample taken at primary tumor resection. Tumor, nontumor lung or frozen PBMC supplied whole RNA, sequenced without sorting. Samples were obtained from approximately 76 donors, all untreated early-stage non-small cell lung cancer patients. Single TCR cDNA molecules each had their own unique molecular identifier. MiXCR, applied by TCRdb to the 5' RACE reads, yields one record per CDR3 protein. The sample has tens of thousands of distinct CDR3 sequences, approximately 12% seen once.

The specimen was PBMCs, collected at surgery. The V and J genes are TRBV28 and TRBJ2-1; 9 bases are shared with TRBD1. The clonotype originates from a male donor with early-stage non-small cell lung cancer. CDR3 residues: CASTPDRGAYNEQFF. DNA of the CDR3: TGTGCCAGCACCCCTGACAGGGGGGCCTACAATGAGCAGTTCTTC.